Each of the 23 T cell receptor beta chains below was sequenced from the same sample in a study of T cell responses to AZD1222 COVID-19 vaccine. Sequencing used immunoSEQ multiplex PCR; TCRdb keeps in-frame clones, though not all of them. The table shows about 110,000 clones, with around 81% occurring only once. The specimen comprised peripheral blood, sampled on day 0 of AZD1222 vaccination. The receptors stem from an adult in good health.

In DNA form, the CDR3 reads TGTGCCAGCAGTTTGGCGGGTCTCCGTAGAGCTTTCTTT. Translating gives CASSLAGLRRAFF. The chain is built from TRBV12-3 or TRBV12-4 and TRBJ1-1; D unclear. There are 13 residues in the CDR3. V dropped 3 bases and J dropped 10 bases, with 15 bases sitting between them.

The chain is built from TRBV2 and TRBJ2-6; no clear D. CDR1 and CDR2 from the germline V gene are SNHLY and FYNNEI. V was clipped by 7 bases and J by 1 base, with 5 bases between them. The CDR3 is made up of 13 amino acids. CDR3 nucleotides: TGTGCCAGCAAGGTATCTGGGGCCAACGTCCTGACTTTC. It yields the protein CASKVSGANVLTF.

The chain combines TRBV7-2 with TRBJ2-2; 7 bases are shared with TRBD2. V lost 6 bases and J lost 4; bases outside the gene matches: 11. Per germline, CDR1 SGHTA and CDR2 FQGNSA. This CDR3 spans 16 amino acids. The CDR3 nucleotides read TGTGCCAGCAGACTAGGCAGCGGGACGGGCACCGGGGAGCTGTTTTTT. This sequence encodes CASRLGSGTGTGELFF.

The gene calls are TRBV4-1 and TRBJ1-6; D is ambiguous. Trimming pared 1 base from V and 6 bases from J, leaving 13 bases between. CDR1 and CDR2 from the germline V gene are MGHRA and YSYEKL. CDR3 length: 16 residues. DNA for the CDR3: TGCGCCAGCAGCCAAGGGATACGGCCCGGTAATTCACCCCTCCACTTT. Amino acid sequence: CASSQGIRPGNSPLHF.

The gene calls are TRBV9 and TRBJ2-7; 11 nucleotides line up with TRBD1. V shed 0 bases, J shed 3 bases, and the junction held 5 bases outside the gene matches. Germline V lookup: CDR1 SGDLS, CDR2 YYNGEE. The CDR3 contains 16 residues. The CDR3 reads CASSVGPGTGGYEQYF. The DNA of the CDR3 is TGTGCCAGCAGCGTAGGCCCCGGGACAGGGGGCTACGAGCAGTACTTC.

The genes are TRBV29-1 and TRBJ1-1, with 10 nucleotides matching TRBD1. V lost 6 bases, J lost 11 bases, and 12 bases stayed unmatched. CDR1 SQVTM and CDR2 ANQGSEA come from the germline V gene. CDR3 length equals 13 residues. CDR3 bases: TGCAGCGTCCTCACGACAGGGGGCGCGGAGGCTTTCTTT. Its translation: CSVLTTGGAEAFF.

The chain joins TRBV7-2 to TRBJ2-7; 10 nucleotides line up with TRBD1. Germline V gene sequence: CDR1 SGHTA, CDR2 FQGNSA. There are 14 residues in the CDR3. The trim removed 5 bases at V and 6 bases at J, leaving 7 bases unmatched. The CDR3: CASSQGQGPLEQYF. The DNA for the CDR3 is TGTGCCAGCAGCCAGGGACAGGGGCCCCTCGAGCAGTACTTC.

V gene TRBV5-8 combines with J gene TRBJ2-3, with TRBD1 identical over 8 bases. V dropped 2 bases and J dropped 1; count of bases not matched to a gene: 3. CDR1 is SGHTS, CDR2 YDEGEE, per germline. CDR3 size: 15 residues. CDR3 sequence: CASSLSGGRTDTQYF. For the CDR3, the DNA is TGTGCCAGCAGCTTATCAGGGGGCCGCACAGATACGCAGTATTTT.

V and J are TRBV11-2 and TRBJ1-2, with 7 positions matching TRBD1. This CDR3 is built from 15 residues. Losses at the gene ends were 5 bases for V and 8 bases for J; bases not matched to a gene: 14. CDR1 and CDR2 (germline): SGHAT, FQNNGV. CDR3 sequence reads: CASSTRDRLSGGYTF. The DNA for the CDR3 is TGTGCCAGCAGCACACGGGACAGACTCTCTGGCGGCTACACCTTC.

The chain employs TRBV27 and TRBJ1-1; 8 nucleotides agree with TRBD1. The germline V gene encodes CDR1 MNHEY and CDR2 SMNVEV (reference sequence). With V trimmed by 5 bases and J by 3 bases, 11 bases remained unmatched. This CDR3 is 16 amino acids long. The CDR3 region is CASSQDPTGVDTEAFF. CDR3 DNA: TGTGCCAGCAGTCAAGATCCGACAGGGGTGGACACTGAAGCTTTCTTT.

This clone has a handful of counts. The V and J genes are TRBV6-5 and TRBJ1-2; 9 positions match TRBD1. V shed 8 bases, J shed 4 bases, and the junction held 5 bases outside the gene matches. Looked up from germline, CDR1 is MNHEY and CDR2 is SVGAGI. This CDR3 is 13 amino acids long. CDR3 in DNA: TGTGCCAGCGGACAGGGGCCTGTCTATGGCTACACCTTC. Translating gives CASGQGPVYGYTF.

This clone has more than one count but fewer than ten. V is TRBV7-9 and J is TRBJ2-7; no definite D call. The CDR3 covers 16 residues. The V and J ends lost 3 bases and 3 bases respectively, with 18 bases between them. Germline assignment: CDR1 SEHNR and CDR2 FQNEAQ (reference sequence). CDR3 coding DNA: TGTGCCAGCAGCTTGGATACGATTGGGCTATTCTACGAGCAGTACTTC. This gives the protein CASSLDTIGLFYEQYF.

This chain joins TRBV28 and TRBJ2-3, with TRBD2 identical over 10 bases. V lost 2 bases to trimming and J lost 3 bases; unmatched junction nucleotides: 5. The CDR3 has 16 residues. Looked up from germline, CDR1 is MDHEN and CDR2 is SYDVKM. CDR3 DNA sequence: TGTGCCAGCAGTTTACCTAGCGGGAGCGTTACAGATACGCAGTATTTT. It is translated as CASSLPSGSVTDTQYF.

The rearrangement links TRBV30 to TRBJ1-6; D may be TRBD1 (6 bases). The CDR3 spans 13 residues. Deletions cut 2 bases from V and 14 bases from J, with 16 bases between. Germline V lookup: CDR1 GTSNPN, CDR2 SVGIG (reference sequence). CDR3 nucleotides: TGTGCCTGGAGTACAGGGTCCCCAAGGACCCTCCACTTT. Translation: CAWSTGSPRTLHF.

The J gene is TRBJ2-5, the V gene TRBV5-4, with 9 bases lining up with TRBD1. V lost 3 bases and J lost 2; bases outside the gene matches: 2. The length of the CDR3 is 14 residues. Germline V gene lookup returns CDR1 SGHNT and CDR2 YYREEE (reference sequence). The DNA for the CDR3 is TGTGCCAGCAGCTCCGGACAGGGGCAAGAGACCCAGTACTTC. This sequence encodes CASSSGQGQETQYF.

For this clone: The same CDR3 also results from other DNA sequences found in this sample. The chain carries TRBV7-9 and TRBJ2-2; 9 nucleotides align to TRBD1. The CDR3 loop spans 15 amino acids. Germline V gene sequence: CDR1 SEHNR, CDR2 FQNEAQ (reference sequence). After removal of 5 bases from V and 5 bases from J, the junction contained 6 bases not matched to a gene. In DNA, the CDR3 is TGTGCCAGCAGCCCTACAGGGGGCGCGACCGGGGAGCTGTTTTTT. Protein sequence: CASSPTGGATGELFF. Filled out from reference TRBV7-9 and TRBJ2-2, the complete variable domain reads DTGVSQNPRHKITKRGQNVTFRCDPISEHNRLYWYRQTLGQGPEFLTYFQNEAQLEKSRLLSDRFSAERPKGSFSTLEIQRTEQGDSAMYLCASSPTGGATGELFFGEGSRLTVL.

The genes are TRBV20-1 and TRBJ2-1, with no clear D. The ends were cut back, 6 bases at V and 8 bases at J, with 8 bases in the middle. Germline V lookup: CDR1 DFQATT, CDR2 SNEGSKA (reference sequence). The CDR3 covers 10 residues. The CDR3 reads CSATRDEQFF. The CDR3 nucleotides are TGCAGTGCAACTCGGGATGAGCAGTTCTTC.

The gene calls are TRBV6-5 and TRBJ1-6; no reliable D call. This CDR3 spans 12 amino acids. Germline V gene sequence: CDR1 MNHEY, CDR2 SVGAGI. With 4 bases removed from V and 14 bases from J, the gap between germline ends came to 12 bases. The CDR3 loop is CASSSRSSTLHF. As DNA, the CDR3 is TGTGCCAGCAGTTCTCGTTCTTCTACCCTCCACTTT.

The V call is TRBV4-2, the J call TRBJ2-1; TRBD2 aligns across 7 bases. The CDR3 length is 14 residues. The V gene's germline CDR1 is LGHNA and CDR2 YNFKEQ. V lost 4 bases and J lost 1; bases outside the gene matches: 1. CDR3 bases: TGTGCCAGCAGCCGGGGGGGGTCCTACAATGAGCAGTTCTTC. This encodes CASSRGGSYNEQFF.

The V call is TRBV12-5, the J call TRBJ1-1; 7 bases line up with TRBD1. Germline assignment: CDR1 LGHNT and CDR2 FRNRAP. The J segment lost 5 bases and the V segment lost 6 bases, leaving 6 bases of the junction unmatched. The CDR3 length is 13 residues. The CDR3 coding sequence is TGTGCTAGTGGATTCGAACAGGGGACTGAAGCTTTCTTT. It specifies CASGFEQGTEAFF.

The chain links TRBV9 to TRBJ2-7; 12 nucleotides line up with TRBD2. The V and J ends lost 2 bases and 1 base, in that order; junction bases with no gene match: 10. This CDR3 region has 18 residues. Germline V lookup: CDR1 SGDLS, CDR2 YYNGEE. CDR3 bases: TGTGCCAGCAGCGTTGGGACTAGCGGGCATCCCGGGTCCTACGAGCAGTACTTC. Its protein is CASSVGTSGHPGSYEQYF.

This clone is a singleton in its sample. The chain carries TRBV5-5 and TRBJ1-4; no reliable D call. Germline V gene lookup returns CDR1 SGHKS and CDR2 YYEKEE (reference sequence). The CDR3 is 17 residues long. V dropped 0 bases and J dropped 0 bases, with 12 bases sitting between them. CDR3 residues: CASSLAGPDATNEKLFF. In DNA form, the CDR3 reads TGTGCCAGCAGCTTGGCCGGCCCCGACGCAACTAATGAAAAACTGTTTTTT. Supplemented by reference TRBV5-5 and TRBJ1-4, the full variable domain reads DAGVTQSPTHLIKTRGQQVTLRCSPISGHKSVSWYQQVLGQGPQFIFQYYEKEERGRGNFPDRFSARQFPNYSSELNVNALLLGDSALYLCASSLAGPDATNEKLFFGSGTQLSVL.

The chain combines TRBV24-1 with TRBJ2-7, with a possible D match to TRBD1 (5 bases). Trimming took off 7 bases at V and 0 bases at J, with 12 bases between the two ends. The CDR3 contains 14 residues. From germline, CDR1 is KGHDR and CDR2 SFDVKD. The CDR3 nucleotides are TGTGCCACCAGCCTTTCTGGGGCCTCCTACGAGCAGTACTTC. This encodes CATSLSGASYEQYF.